Presented here are 25 T cell receptor beta chains from one specimen sequenced in a study of T cell responses to AZD1222 COVID-19 vaccine. The protocol was immunoSEQ multiplex PCR, while the TCRdb copy is restricted to in-frame clones and leaves out a portion. The data hold about 180,000 clones, with 88% observed a single time. The specimen comprised peripheral blood, sampled 28 days after the second AZD1222 dose. All receptors come from an adult who received the AZD1222 COVID-19 vaccine.

The rearrangement uses TRBV19 and TRBJ1-1, with D uncertain. Germline V gene data show CDR1 as LNHDA and CDR2 as SQIVND (reference sequence). The CDR3 loop spans 10 amino acids. CDR3 bases: TGTGGTAGAGGCGCGGGTACCGCTTTCTTT. It codes for CGRGAGTAFF.

The chain links TRBV6-5 to TRBJ2-1, with 10 positions matching TRBD2. The V segment lost 4 bases and the J segment 5 bases; nucleotides outside the gene matches: 8. Germline V lookup: CDR1 MNHEY, CDR2 SVGAGI. The length of the CDR3 is 16 residues. As DNA, the CDR3 is TGTGCCAGCAGTTCAACCGGGACTAGCGTAGACAATGAGCAGTTCTTC. Translated: CASSSTGTSVDNEQFF.

The V and J genes are TRBV6-4 and TRBJ2-3; TRBD2 matches at 7 bases. V was clipped by 0 bases and J by 0 bases; unmatched bases: 6. Germline CDR1 is MRHNA and CDR2 is SNTAGT. The CDR3 has 17 residues. The CDR3 sequence: CASSDSTASGSTDTQYF. Here the CDR3 DNA reads TGTGCCAGCAGTGACTCCACAGCTAGCGGTAGCACAGATACGCAGTATTTT.

The rearrangement joins TRBV30 to TRBJ1-5, with D unclear. Trimming stripped 0 bases from V and 2 bases from J, with 11 bases between. Germline V gene sequence: CDR1 GTSNPN, CDR2 SVGIG (reference sequence). The CDR3 is 15 residues long. The CDR3 DNA follows: TGTGCCTGGAGTGTACGAGGGTTGGGCAATCAGCCCCAGCATTTT. Its translation is CAWSVRGLGNQPQHF.

The chain joins TRBV18 to TRBJ2-1; D call uncertain. Germline assignment: CDR1 KGHSH and CDR2 LQKENI. With 2 bases removed from V and 1 base from J, the gap between germline ends came to 6 bases. The CDR3 length is 14 residues. CDR3 nucleotide sequence: TGTGCCAGCTCACCATCATCGTCCTACAATGAGCAGTTCTTC. This sequence encodes CASSPSSSYNEQFF.

The chain couples TRBV24-1 to TRBJ2-1, with 8 bases identical to TRBD2. Germline assignment: CDR1 KGHDR and CDR2 SFDVKD. The CDR3 extends over 15 amino acids. Trimming at V came to 9 bases and at J to 0 bases, leaving 6 bases not matched to a gene. CDR3 sequence (DNA): TGTGCCACCGACACCGGGACTAGCTCCTACAATGAGCAGTTCTTC. This encodes CATDTGTSSYNEQFF.

With respect to this clone: A junction end diverges from the germline sequence, so it may reflect a read error. The chain uses TRBV27 and TRBJ2-7, with unresolved D. The V gene's germline CDR1 is MNHEY and CDR2 SMNVEV (reference sequence). CDR3 length: 11 amino acids. CDR3 sequence (DNA): TGTGCCAGCAGTTTACGAGCAATTAAAGCCTTC. Translation gives CASSLRAIKAF.

The chain links TRBV7-2 to TRBJ2-1, with TRBD2 identical over 14 bases. This CDR3 region has 17 residues. Trimming at V came to 0 bases and at J to 7 bases, leaving 5 bases not matched to a gene. The germline gives CDR1 SGHTA, CDR2 FQGNSA. CDR3 amino acids: CASSLAGTSGSGNEQFF. The CDR3 nucleotides read TGTGCCAGCAGCTTAGCTGGGACTAGCGGGAGCGGTAATGAGCAGTTCTTC.

This sequence joins TRBV18 and TRBJ2-3; D remains unclear. Trimming took 5 bases from V and 2 from J, leaving 14 bases between them. Germline V lookup: CDR1 KGHSH, CDR2 LQKENI. The CDR3 is 15 residues long. DNA of the CDR3: TGTGCCAGCTCAGGGAAGAGAAGCCTCACAGATACGCAGTATTTT. Protein sequence: CASSGKRSLTDTQYF.

V gene TRBV7-9 combines with J gene TRBJ1-1; 8 nucleotides agree with TRBD1. Per germline, CDR1 SEHNR and CDR2 FQNEAQ (reference sequence). The CDR3 loop spans 16 amino acids. Trimming cost V 4 bases and J 0 bases; bases outside gene matches: 7. CDR3 loop: CASSSGGPGLNTEAFF. CDR3 DNA: TGTGCCAGCAGCTCAGGGGGCCCCGGGTTGAACACTGAAGCTTTCTTT.

V and J are TRBV18 and TRBJ2-5; D is unclear. Trimming took 1 base from V and 3 from J, leaving 12 bases between them. Germline values: CDR1 KGHSH, CDR2 LQKENI. CDR3 length: 15 amino acids. The CDR3 protein is CASSPQQPMKETQYF. The CDR3 coding sequence is TGTGCCAGCTCACCACAACAGCCTATGAAAGAGACCCAGTACTTC.

The V call is TRBV7-3, the J call TRBJ2-7, with D hard to call. Germline V gives CDR1 SGHTA, CDR2 FQGTGA. The V end lost 5 bases, the J end lost 2 bases, and 13 bases lay between the germline ends. CDR3 length equals 14 residues. CDR3 residues: CASSPQDGAYEQYF. CDR3 sequence (DNA): TGTGCCAGCAGCCCCCAGGACGGAGCCTACGAGCAGTACTTC.

This clone appeared once. This chain's CDR3 is CASSTTGRGAGKNIQYF. CDR3 sequence (DNA): TGTGCCAGTAGTACAACAGGGAGAGGGGCTGGCAAAAACATTCAGTACTTC. This rearrangement joins TRBV19 to TRBJ2-4; D perhaps matches TRBD1 (6 bases). In germline, CDR1 is LNHDA, CDR2 SQIVND (reference sequence). There are 17 residues in the CDR3. V dropped 4 bases and J dropped 3 bases, with 19 bases sitting between them.

J is TRBJ2-7 and V is TRBV7-3; 9 nucleotides line up with TRBD2. Trimming cost V 5 bases and J 0 bases; bases outside gene matches: 5. This CDR3 has 15 amino acids. CDR1 is SGHTA and CDR2 is FQGTGA in the germline V gene. The CDR3 sequence: CASSIDSGSSYEQYF. The CDR3, as DNA: TGTGCCAGCAGCATAGATAGCGGGAGCTCCTACGAGCAGTACTTC.

The V call is TRBV18, the J call TRBJ1-3, with D possibly being TRBD1 (6 bases). Germline loops: CDR1 KGHSH, CDR2 LQKENI. The germline V and J ends were trimmed by 3 bases and 1 base, with 7 bases remaining between them. The CDR3 covers 14 residues. The CDR3 coding sequence is TGTGCCAGCTCACCGGGGGCATCTGGAAACACCATATATTTT. Its translation is CASSPGASGNTIYF.

The CDR3 DNA reads TGTGCCAGCAGATTGCAGGGGACCGGGGAGCTGTTTTTT. Translated: CASRLQGTGELFF. The chain joins TRBV6-5 to TRBJ2-2; tentatively, D is TRBD1 (6 bases). The germline V and J ends were trimmed by 6 bases and 5 bases, with 10 bases remaining between them. The CDR3 extends over 13 amino acids. In germline, CDR1 is MNHEY, CDR2 SVGAGI.

V usage is TRBV5-1 and J usage is TRBJ2-5; TRBD2 aligns across 7 bases. Germline V CDR1 and CDR2: SGHRS, YFSETQ. The CDR3 totals 15 residues. J gave up 5 bases and V 6 bases, and 13 bases lay outside the gene matches. CDR3 nucleotide sequence: TGCGCCAGCACCCGGGGAGGGGCAAGCAGGGAGACCCAGTACTTC. Encoded protein: CASTRGGASRETQYF.

The gene calls are TRBV19 and TRBJ1-2; D perhaps matches TRBD1 (5 bases). In germline, CDR1 is LNHDA, CDR2 SQIVND (reference sequence). Deletions cut 5 bases from V and 4 bases from J, with 14 bases between. The CDR3 runs to 14 residues. The CDR3 DNA is TGTGCCAGTAGTTCATCCCCCGGGGGCTATGGCTACACCTTC. This encodes CASSSSPGGYGYTF.

For this clone: The identical CDR3 is also encoded by other nucleotide sequences in the sample. The gene calls are TRBV9 and TRBJ2-7; 7 bases align to TRBD1. The V gene end was trimmed by 0 bases and the J gene end by 2 bases; junction bases not matched to a gene: 2. The CDR3 totals 14 residues. Germline V gives CDR1 SGDLS, CDR2 YYNGEE. The CDR3 protein is CASSVGQGPYEQYF. The CDR3 nucleotides are TGTGCCAGCAGCGTAGGACAGGGCCCCTACGAGCAGTACTTC.

The V call is TRBV6-4, the J call TRBJ2-2; TRBD1 is a possible D gene (5 bases). Looked up from germline, CDR1 is MRHNA and CDR2 is SNTAGT. V was trimmed by 2 bases and J by 5 bases, leaving 12 bases between them. The CDR3 is made up of 15 amino acids. Here the CDR3 DNA reads TGTGCCAGCAGTGACCCCAGGAAGGGGACCGGGGAGCTGTTTTTT. It codes for CASSDPRKGTGELFF.

The V gene is TRBV19, the J gene TRBJ2-2; 9 bases fit TRBD1. CDR1 is LNHDA, CDR2 SQIVND, per germline (reference sequence). V lost 5 bases to trimming and J lost 6 bases; unmatched junction nucleotides: 7. CDR3 length: 15 residues. CDR3 coding DNA: TGTGCCAGTAGTCATACAGGGGGCGCTTCCGGGGAGCTGTTTTTT. It codes for CASSHTGGASGELFF.

This sequence joins TRBV25-1 and TRBJ1-3, with TRBD1 as a possible D gene (5 bases). Trimming shortened V by 8 bases and J by 4 bases, and 12 bases separated the two germline ends. CDR3 length: 13 amino acids. Germline values: CDR1 MGHDK, CDR2 SYGVNS. The CDR3 spells CASGDRSGNTIYF. The CDR3 region has the DNA TGTGCCAGCGGGGACCGATCGGGAAACACCATATATTTT.

The V call is TRBV9, the J call TRBJ2-7; D might be TRBD2 (5 bases). Germline lookup yields CDR1 SGDLS and CDR2 YYNGEE. V was cut by 3 bases and J by 7 bases, with 14 bases left in between. The CDR3 loop spans 13 amino acids. CDR3 protein: CASSAYPRGEQYF. The CDR3 DNA follows: TGTGCCAGCAGCGCGTACCCCCGCGGGGAGCAGTACTTC.

V usage is TRBV27 and J usage is TRBJ1-4; the D gene is possibly TRBD1 (6 bases). CDR1 is MNHEY and CDR2 is SMNVEV in the germline V gene (reference sequence). Between the trimmed V and J ends, which lost 5 bases and 4 bases, there was a span of 11 bases. The CDR3 is 14 residues long. CDR3 amino acids: CASSADRNNEKLFF. In DNA form, the CDR3 reads TGTGCCAGCAGTGCGGACAGAAATAATGAAAAACTGTTTTTT. Variable domain in full (rest from reference TRBV27 and TRBJ1-4): EAQVTQNPRYLITVTGKKLTVTCSQNMNHEYMSWYRQDPGLGLRQIYYSMNVEVTDKGDVPEGYKVSRKEKRNFPLILESPSPNQTSLYFCASSADRNNEKLFFGSGTQLSVL.

V is TRBV7-9 and J is TRBJ2-3, with D perhaps matching TRBD1 or TRBD2 (5 bases each). V was cut by 4 bases and J by 6 bases, with 8 bases left in between. This CDR3 comprises 12 residues. From germline, CDR1 is SEHNR and CDR2 FQNEAQ (reference sequence). This chain's CDR3 is CASSWGSDTQYF. In DNA, the CDR3 is TGTGCCAGCAGCTGGGGGAGTGATACGCAGTATTTT. The full variable domain, rest sourced from reference TRBV7-9 and TRBJ2-3, is DTGVSQNPRHKITKRGQNVTFRCDPISEHNRLYWYRQTLGQGPEFLTYFQNEAQLEKSRLLSDRFSAERPKGSFSTLEIQRTEQGDSAMYLCASSWGSDTQYFGPGTRLTVL.